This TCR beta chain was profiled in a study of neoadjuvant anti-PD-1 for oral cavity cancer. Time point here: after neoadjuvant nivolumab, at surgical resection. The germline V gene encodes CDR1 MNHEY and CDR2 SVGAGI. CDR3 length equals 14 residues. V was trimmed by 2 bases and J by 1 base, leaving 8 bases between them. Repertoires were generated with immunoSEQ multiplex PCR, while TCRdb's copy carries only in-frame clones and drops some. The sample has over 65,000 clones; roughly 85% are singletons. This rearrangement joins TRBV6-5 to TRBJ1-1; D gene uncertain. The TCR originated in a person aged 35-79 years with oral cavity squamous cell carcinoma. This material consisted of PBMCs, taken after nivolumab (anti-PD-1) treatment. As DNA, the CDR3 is TGTGCCAGCAGTTACGAGGGATGGAACACTGAAGCTTTCTTT. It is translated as CASSYEGWNTEAFF.